This note documents a single TCR beta chain sequence. The V gene lost 1 base and the J gene lost 8 bases, with 12 bases spanning the gap. Germline assignment: CDR1 SGHTA and CDR2 FQGTGA. This CDR3 is 14 amino acids long. The sample comes from a study of blood T cell repertoires in COVID-19. Original processing methods: Estimation of nucleated cell counts was performed using reference gene primer amplification. Data came from immunoSEQ multiplex PCR; TCRdb stores just in-frame clones and leaves some out. That table supplies the V and J calls and clone size; D and trimming were determined from the DNA. The sample includes around 140,000 clones, roughly 87% seen only once; the top ten take 0.8% to 0.95%.

The chain links TRBV7-3 to TRBJ2-1, with a weak D call TRBD2 (6 bases). Sequenced material: peripheral blood. The receptor was isolated from a woman aged 45-65 years with acute or convalescent COVID-19. The CDR3, as DNA: TGTGCCAGCAGCTTAATGGAGGGAGCTTATGAGCAGTTCTTC. Amino acids: CASSLMEGAYEQFF.